This TCR beta chain appears in the sequencing data of a study of T cells in Graves' hyperthyroidism and ophthalmopathy. CDR1 and CDR2 (germline): MNHNS, SASEGT. This CDR3 is 13 amino acids long. Between the trimmed V and J ends, which lost 10 bases and 2 bases, there was a span of 15 bases. RNA transcripts were the template for amplifying TCR beta CDR3 regions. The HTBI set primed first-round TCR CDR3 RT-PCR. MiXCR was run by TCRdb on the multiplex PCR reads, yielding one entry per CDR3 protein. The sample has roughly 300,000 distinct CDR3 sequences, roughly 18% seen once. The sequencing sample was made of blood. The gene calls are TRBV6-1 and TRBJ2-7, with D possibly matching TRBD1 (6 bases). The sequence was collected from a woman aged 50 to 65 with Graves' hyperthyroidism. CDR3 sequence: CATASGQTYEQYF. CDR3 in DNA: TGTGCCACTGCCAGCGGACAGACCTACGAGCAGTACTTC.